A selection of T cell receptor beta chains follows, all from one sample in a study of T cells in Graves' hyperthyroidism and ophthalmopathy. TCRdb reprocessed the multiplex PCR reads via MiXCR and lists one record per CDR3 protein. Seen here are around 440,000 distinct CDR3 sequences, 15% to 19% observed once, and the top ten hold approximately 7.5%. The sequenced material came from blood. These TCRs come from a woman aged 18-29 years with Graves' hyperthyroidism. Each CDR3 is given with its conserved first and last residue.

j_call v_call cdr3_aa
TRBJ2-1 TRBV7-2 CASSFERSNEQFF
TRBJ1-2 TRBV2 CASTQGGQVVGYTF
TRBJ1-2 TRBV6-1 CASNPGTGRGYYGYTF
TRBJ2-4 TRBV3-1 CASSQGGGANIQYF
TRBJ1-2 TRBV28 CASSRGGANYGYTF
TRBJ2-7 TRBV2 CASSDDPGSSYEQYF
TRBJ1-5 TRBV7-3 CASSQDRFQPQHF
TRBJ2-7 TRBV3-1 CASSHRTAAYEQYF
TRBJ1-1 TRBV11-3 CASSLDGENTEAFF
TRBJ1-3 TRBV2 CASNSDGSSGNTIYF
TRBJ2-7 TRBV30 CAWRGGGTVSYEQYF
TRBJ2-5 TRBV29-1 CSVAGLAGEGETQYF
TRBJ2-7 TRBV29-1 CSVGGDHSYEQYF
TRBJ1-3 TRBV5-5 CATRGDGNTIYF
TRBJ2-3 TRBV2 CASSAEREADTQYF
TRBJ2-1 TRBV7-9 CASSRPGLAIYEQFF
TRBJ2-7 TRBV9 CASSVGPGLAATYEQYF
TRBJ2-7 TRBV11-2 CASSLAGEVDEQYF
TRBJ2-3 TRBV20-1 CSARASDTQYF
TRBJ2-3 TRBV19 CASSIASGASNTQYF
TRBJ2-7 TRBV20-1 CSASPGGLAGGFSSYEQYF
TRBJ2-7 TRBV6-2/TRBV6-3 CASSLRGGWQYF
TRBJ1-2 TRBV5-1 CASSDDGFYGYTF
TRBJ2-7 TRBV20-1 CSAGIPGHSYEQYF
TRBJ1-5 TRBV12-3/TRBV12-4 CASSVTGRGAHQPQHF
TRBJ2-3 TRBV11-2 CAGSLRLAGGRSGTDTQYF
TRBJ1-6 TRBV12-3/TRBV12-4 CASSLGKGYSPLHF
TRBJ2-6 TRBV10-3 CATGGTALEDVLTF
TRBJ2-5 TRBV7-4 CASSLTGLPLLYQETQYF
TRBJ2-3 TRBV12-3/TRBV12-4 CASRDIKRGDTQYF
TRBJ1-5 TRBV28 CASSLPRQGLRDQPQHF
TRBJ2-2 TRBV9 CASSGGTSANTGELFF
TRBJ1-5 TRBV2 CASSRDGQPQHF
TRBJ2-5 TRBV20-1 CSASQGQETQYF
TRBJ2-3 TRBV18 CASSPPLEDTQYF
TRBJ2-5 TRBV7-3 CASSRQQGVGETQYF
TRBJ2-1 TRBV20-1 CSARSYNEQFF
TRBJ1-2 TRBV20-1 CSARDGRGNSGYTF
TRBJ1-5 TRBV7-9 CASSLGPLRNQPQHF
TRBJ2-5 TRBV28 CASSLPRQGGTQYF
TRBJ1-6 TRBV6-2/TRBV6-3 CASRTGVGAPLHF
TRBJ1-1 TRBV29-1 CSGGQPNTEAFF
TRBJ1-2 TRBV28 CASSTRQGGAWGYTF
TRBJ2-1 TRBV12-3/TRBV12-4 CASSTPDEGGGNEQFF
TRBJ2-7 TRBV12-3/TRBV12-4 CASSLAVIGYEQYF
TRBJ2-5 TRBV7-9 CASSFSTSGVRETQYF
TRBJ2-3 TRBV7-9 CASSLRTGMTDTQYF
TRBJ2-5 TRBV7-9 CASSIGTSGEQETQYF
TRBJ1-1 TRBV29-1 CSGGKLGTEAFF
TRBJ2-4 TRBV5-1 CASSLRQGEDIQYF
TRBJ2-1 TRBV4-2 CASSQVGGRGGNEQFF
TRBJ2-2 TRBV6-5 CASSYSSTLPGELFF
TRBJ2-1 TRBV7-8 CASSLSGATSSYNEQFF
TRBJ2-3 TRBV20-1 CSARALAGGGDTQYF
TRBJ2-2 TRBV5-1 CASSPGRVRNTGELFF
TRBJ1-2 TRBV6-1 CASSTESGSYYGYTF